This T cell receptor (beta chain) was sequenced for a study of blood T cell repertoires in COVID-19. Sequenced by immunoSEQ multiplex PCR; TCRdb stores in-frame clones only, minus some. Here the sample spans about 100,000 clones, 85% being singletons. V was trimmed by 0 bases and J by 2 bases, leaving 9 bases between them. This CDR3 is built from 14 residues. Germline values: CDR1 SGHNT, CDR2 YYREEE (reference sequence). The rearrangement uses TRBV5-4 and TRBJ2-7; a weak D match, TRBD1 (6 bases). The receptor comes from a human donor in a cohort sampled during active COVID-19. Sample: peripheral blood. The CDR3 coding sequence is TGTGCCAGCAGCTTGGTAGACAGGCCCTACGAGCAGTACTTC. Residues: CASSLVDRPYEQYF.